This entry lists 25 T cell receptor beta chains sequenced from one sample in a study of blood T cell repertoires in COVID-19. TCRdb's copy holds only in-frame clones and misses some; the assay was immunoSEQ multiplex PCR. Of approximately 180,000 clones detected, 88% appear once; the ten largest clones hold less than 5.5%. The specimen sequenced was peripheral blood. These receptors came from a human donor in a cohort sampled during active COVID-19.

CDR3 nucleotides: TGTGCCTCCCCAATCACGGGTGGCTACACCTTC. Translated, it gives CASPITGGYTF. The chain carries TRBV30 and TRBJ1-2; unclear D gene. V lost 7 bases and J 7 bases, leaving 13 bases between the germline ends. The CDR3 loop spans 11 amino acids. The germline V gene encodes CDR1 GTSNPN and CDR2 SVGIG (reference sequence). The full variable domain, with the rest looked up from reference TRBV30 and TRBJ1-2, is SQTIHQWPATLVQPVGSPLSLECTVEGTSNPNLYWYRQAAGRGLQLLFYSVGIGQISSEVPQNLSASRPQDRQFILSSKKLLLSDSGFYLCASPITGGYTFGSGTRLTVV.

The J gene is TRBJ2-5, the V gene TRBV12-3 or TRBV12-4; TRBD2 aligns across 7 bases. The CDR3 has 13 residues. V dropped 6 bases and J dropped 7; count of bases not matched to a gene: 8. This CDR3 is CASSTGTGGTQYF. CDR3 sequence (DNA): TGTGCCAGCAGCACGGGGACGGGAGGGACCCAGTACTTC.

The chain employs TRBV3-1 (or the pseudogene TRBV3-2) and TRBJ1-2; unclear D gene. The V gene lost 0 bases and the J gene lost 2 bases, with 13 bases spanning the gap. Germline-derived CDR1 and CDR2 are LGHDT and YNNKEL (reference sequence). This CDR3 comprises 16 residues. CDR3 coding DNA: TGTGCCAGCAGCCAAGACCAGCGCCTGACCAACTATGGCTACACCTTC. Its translation is CASSQDQRLTNYGYTF.

This clone was recorded once. The chain links TRBV1 to TRBJ2-1; whether TRBD2, the table's D call, matches the DNA was not checked. TRBV1 is an annotated pseudogene. The CDR3 has 13 residues. The CDR3 is CTSSQTSTAGQFF. The CDR3 DNA sequence: TGCACCAGCAGCCAGACCTCGACCGCGGGGCAGTTCTTC.

The rearrangement joins TRBV14 to TRBJ2-1, with TRBD1 identical over 7 bases. With 4 bases clipped from V and 4 bases from J, the junction kept 10 bases outside the gene matches. This CDR3 has 16 amino acids. From germline, CDR1 is SGHDN and CDR2 FVKESK. CDR3 nucleotide sequence: TGTGCCAGCAGCCCACCAGGGGGTCGTTGGTACAATGAGCAGTTCTTC. Encoded protein: CASSPPGGRWYNEQFF.

CDR3 DNA: TGCAGTGCTAGCTCGGGGGACGAGCAGTACTTC. Translating it yields CSASSGDEQYF. V gene TRBV20-1 combines with J gene TRBJ2-7, with a weak D call TRBD2 (6 bases). This CDR3 has 11 residues. The germline V and J ends were trimmed by 3 bases and 5 bases, with 8 bases remaining between them. Germline CDR1 is DFQATT and CDR2 is SNEGSKA (reference sequence).

The chain links TRBV14 to TRBJ2-7; 15 bases are shared with TRBD2. The CDR3 covers 17 residues. Unmatched junction bases numbered 6, after V lost 3 bases and J lost 3 bases. From germline, CDR1 is SGHDN and CDR2 FVKESK. The CDR3 spells CASSQIGLAGGHYEQYF. CDR3 nucleotide sequence: TGTGCCAGCAGCCAGATTGGACTAGCGGGAGGGCACTACGAGCAGTACTTC.

The chain joins TRBV10-3 to TRBJ2-1; D call uncertain. The CDR3 covers 17 residues. In germline, CDR1 is ENHRY, CDR2 SYGVKD. Trimming left V 3 bases short and J 2 bases short, with 17 bases between. The CDR3 reads CAISEPKSVGTYNEQFF. The CDR3 DNA reads as TGTGCCATCAGTGAACCCAAGTCAGTGGGCACCTACAATGAGCAGTTCTTC.

V and J are TRBV27 and TRBJ2-1; 16 bases match TRBD2. Germline CDR1 MNHEY, CDR2 SMNVEV (reference sequence). Trimming at V came to 6 bases and at J to 12 bases, leaving 11 bases not matched to a gene. This CDR3 has 16 residues. CDR3 in amino acids: CASSPMGLAGGLGQFF. CDR3 nucleotides: TGTGCCAGCAGCCCAATGGGACTAGCGGGAGGGCTAGGGCAGTTCTTC.

This chain connects TRBV27 to TRBJ1-2; D perhaps matches TRBD1 (5 bases). The V gene lost 0 bases and the J gene lost 6 bases, with 11 bases spanning the gap. Germline V CDR1 and CDR2: MNHEY, SMNVEV (reference sequence). The length of the CDR3 is 14 residues. The CDR3 DNA follows: TGTGCCAGCAGTTTATCCGGCGGGACGGATGGCTACACCTTC. Protein product: CASSLSGGTDGYTF.

This rearrangement joins TRBV7-2 to TRBJ1-2; D might be TRBD1 (6 bases). Germline V gene lookup returns CDR1 SGHTA and CDR2 FQGNSA. This CDR3 is 14 amino acids long. V gave up 0 bases and J gave up 7 bases, with 12 bases separating them. The DNA for the CDR3 is TGTGCCAGCAGCTTAGCCACAGGGTTTGGTGGCTACACCTTC. Amino acid sequence: CASSLATGFGGYTF.

The rearrangement joins TRBV4-3 to TRBJ1-3; D is undetermined. V was trimmed by 3 bases and J by 0 bases, leaving 6 bases between them. CDR1 is LGHNA, CDR2 YSLEER, per germline. The CDR3 has 14 residues. The DNA of the CDR3 is TGCGCCAGCAGCCACACAGTCTCTGGAAACACCATATATTTT. The encoded protein is CASSHTVSGNTIYF.

V is TRBV7-9 and J is TRBJ1-3, with D perhaps TRBD1 (6 bases). The V gene lost 4 bases and the J gene lost 0 bases, with 13 bases spanning the gap. CDR1 is SEHNR, CDR2 FQNEAQ, per germline (reference sequence). The CDR3 is 16 amino acids. CDR3 protein: CASSWGGLNSGNTIYF. The CDR3, as DNA: TGTGCCAGCAGCTGGGGGGGGCTGAACTCTGGAAACACCATATATTTT.

The chain uses TRBV7-2 and TRBJ2-7, with TRBD2 identical over 11 bases. CDR1 SGHTA and CDR2 FQGNSA come from the germline V gene. The CDR3 consists of 15 residues. J lost 7 bases, V lost 6 bases, and 11 bases had no gene match. The DNA for the CDR3 is TGTGCCAGCAGATCTCCTAGCGGGAGGACGGGGGAGCAGTACTTC. Translation: CASRSPSGRTGEQYF.

The chain recombines TRBV5-1 with TRBJ2-2; TRBD2 aligns across 11 bases. The CDR3 extends over 16 amino acids. J lost 4 bases, V lost 3 bases, and 5 bases had no gene match. Germline V gives CDR1 SGHRS, CDR2 YFSETQ. CDR3 nucleotides: TGCGCCAGCAGCTCATCTAGCGGGGGGAGCACCGGGGAGCTGTTTTTT. As protein: CASSSSSGGSTGELFF.

This sequence joins TRBV10-2 and TRBJ1-1, with D possibly matching TRBD1 (6 bases). The V gene lost 0 bases and the J gene lost 1 base, with 9 bases spanning the gap. CDR3 length: 15 amino acids. The germline V gene has CDR1 WSHSY and CDR2 SAAADI. Here the CDR3 reads CASSESRQANTEAFF. The CDR3 DNA follows: TGCGCCAGCAGTGAGTCTCGACAGGCGAACACTGAAGCTTTCTTT.

This clone showed up just once. The same CDR3 can be traced to other DNA sequences in this sample. This chain connects TRBV6-2 or TRBV6-3 to TRBJ2-7; tentative D call: TRBD1 (5 bases). The V gene's germline CDR1 is MNHEY and CDR2 SVGEGT. V was clipped by 2 bases and J by 0 bases, with 11 bases between them. CDR3 size: 15 residues. The CDR3 bases are TGTGCCAGCAGTTACGGGCAGGGCTTCTCCTACGAGCAGTACTTC. As protein: CASSYGQGFSYEQYF.

This sequence joins TRBV19 and TRBJ1-4; 10 nucleotides align to TRBD1. Per the germline V gene, CDR1 is LNHDA and CDR2 is SQIVND (reference sequence). V gave up 6 bases and J gave up 7 bases; unmatched junction bases: 5. The CDR3 runs to 14 residues. The CDR3 region has the DNA TGTGCCAGTAGCAGCGGGGACAGGGGTGAAAAACTGTTTTTT. The encoded protein is CASSSGDRGEKLFF.

The chain uses TRBV5-1 and TRBJ2-7; D might be TRBD1 (6 bases). The V and J ends lost 0 bases and 7 bases respectively, with 14 bases between them. The CDR3 contains 14 residues. The germline CDR1 and CDR2 sequences are SGHRS and YFSETQ. Here the CDR3 reads CASSLGTETGEQYF. CDR3 coding DNA: TGCGCCAGCAGCTTGGGGACAGAAACGGGGGAGCAGTACTTC.

In the case of this clone: The same CDR3 is also encoded by other DNA sequences in this sample. The chain joins TRBV15 to TRBJ2-2; possible D gene TRBD1, 6 bases. This CDR3 is 15 amino acids long. Per germline, CDR1 LNHNV and CDR2 YYDKDF (reference sequence). Trimming left V 0 bases short and J 1 base short, with 6 bases between. CDR3 in DNA: TGTGCCACCAGCAGAGACAGGGGGAACACCGGGGAGCTGTTTTTT. It yields the protein CATSRDRGNTGELFF.

V and J are TRBV6-6 and TRBJ2-5; 10 nucleotides line up with TRBD2. The CDR3 runs 14 residues. CDR1 and CDR2 (germline): MNHNY, SVGAGI (reference sequence). V lost 7 bases to trimming and J lost 5 bases; unmatched junction nucleotides: 7. CDR3 in DNA: TGTGCCAGCACCCTAGCGGGAGTACTGGAGACCCAGTACTTC. The encoded protein is CASTLAGVLETQYF.

This chain uses TRBV6-2 or TRBV6-3 with TRBJ2-7; maybe TRBD2 (7 bases). The V gene lost 5 bases and the J gene lost 7 bases, with 12 bases spanning the gap. Germline V gene sequence: CDR1 MNHEY, CDR2 SVGEGT. This CDR3 comprises 12 residues. CDR3 in amino acids: CASSTGTTEQYF. The CDR3 DNA reads TGTGCCAGCAGTACAGGGACTACGGAGCAGTACTTC.

This clone was detected once. The rearrangement joins TRBV5-1 to TRBJ2-5, with D tentatively TRBD1 (6 bases). The CDR3 length is 13 residues. Trimming pared 3 bases from V and 3 bases from J, leaving 9 bases between. Germline CDR1 is SGHRS and CDR2 is YFSETQ. The chain's CDR3 is CASSSRDKETQYF. CDR3 nucleotide sequence: TGCGCCAGCAGCTCCCGGGACAAAGAGACCCAGTACTTC.

The V call is TRBV20-1, the J call TRBJ2-3, with unresolved D. The germline V and J ends were trimmed by 2 bases and 4 bases, with 4 bases remaining between them. In germline, CDR1 is DFQATT, CDR2 SNEGSKA (reference sequence). There are 11 residues in the CDR3. The CDR3 nucleotides are TGCAGTGCTAGACTTGCAGATACGCAGTATTTT. Translated: CSARLADTQYF.

This chain joins TRBV7-8 and TRBJ2-5; D ambiguous. Germline V gene lookup returns CDR1 SGHVS and CDR2 FQNEAQ. Trimming cost V 1 base and J 3 bases, with 15 bases left between them. The CDR3 runs to 16 residues. In DNA form, the CDR3 reads TGTGCCAGCAGCTTAGAACTTTCTCCAAACGAAGAGACCCAGTACTTC. Amino acids: CASSLELSPNEETQYF. Looking up the rest from reference TRBV7-8 and TRBJ2-5 gives the full variable domain: GAGVSQSPRYKVAKRGQDVALRCDPISGHVSLFWYQQALGQGPEFLTYFQNEAQLDKSGLPSDRFFAERPEGSVSTLKIQRTQQEDSAVYLCASSLELSPNEETQYFGPGTRLLVL.